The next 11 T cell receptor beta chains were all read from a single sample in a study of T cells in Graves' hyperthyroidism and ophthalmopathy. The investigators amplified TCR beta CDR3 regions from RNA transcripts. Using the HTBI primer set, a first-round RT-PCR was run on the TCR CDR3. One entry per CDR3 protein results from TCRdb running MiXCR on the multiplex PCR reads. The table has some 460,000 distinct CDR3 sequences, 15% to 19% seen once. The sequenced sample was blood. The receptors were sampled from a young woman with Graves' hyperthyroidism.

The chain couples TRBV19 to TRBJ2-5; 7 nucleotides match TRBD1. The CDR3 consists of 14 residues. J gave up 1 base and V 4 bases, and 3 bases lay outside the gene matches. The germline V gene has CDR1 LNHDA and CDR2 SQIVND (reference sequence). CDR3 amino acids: CASSRTGSQETQYF. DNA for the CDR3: TGTGCCAGTAGTAGGACAGGTTCCCAAGAGACCCAGTACTTC.

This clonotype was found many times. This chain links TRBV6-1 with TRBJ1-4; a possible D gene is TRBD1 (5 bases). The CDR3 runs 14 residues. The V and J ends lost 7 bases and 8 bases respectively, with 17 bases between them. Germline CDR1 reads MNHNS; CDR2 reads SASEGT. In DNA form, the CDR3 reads TGTGCCAGCATCACCGGGACCGGGGACGAAAAACTGTTTTTT. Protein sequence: CASITGTGDEKLFF.

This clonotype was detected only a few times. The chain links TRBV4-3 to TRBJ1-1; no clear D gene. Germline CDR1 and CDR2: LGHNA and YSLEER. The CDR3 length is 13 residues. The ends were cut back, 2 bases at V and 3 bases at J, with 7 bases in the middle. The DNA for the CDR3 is TGCGCCAGCAGCCAAATACAATACACTGAAGCTTTCTTT. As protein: CASSQIQYTEAFF.

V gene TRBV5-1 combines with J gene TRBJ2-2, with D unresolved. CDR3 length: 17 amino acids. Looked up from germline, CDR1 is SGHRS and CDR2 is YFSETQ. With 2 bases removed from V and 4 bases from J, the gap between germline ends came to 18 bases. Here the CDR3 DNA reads TGCGCCAGCAGCTTTGACGAGTGGGCAGATTTCACCGGGGAGCTGTTTTTT. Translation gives CASSFDEWADFTGELFF.

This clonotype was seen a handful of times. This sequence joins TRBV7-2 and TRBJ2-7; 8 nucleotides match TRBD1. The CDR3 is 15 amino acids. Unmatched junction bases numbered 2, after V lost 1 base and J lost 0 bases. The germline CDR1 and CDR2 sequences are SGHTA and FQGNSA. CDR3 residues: CASSLGGTGSYEQYF. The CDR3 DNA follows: TGTGCCAGCAGCTTAGGGGGGACAGGCTCCTACGAGCAGTACTTC.

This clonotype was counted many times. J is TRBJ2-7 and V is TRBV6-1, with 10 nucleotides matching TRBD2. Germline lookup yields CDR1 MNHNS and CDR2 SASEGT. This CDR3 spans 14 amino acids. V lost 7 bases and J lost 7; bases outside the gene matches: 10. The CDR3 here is CASTSASGSEEQYF. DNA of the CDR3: TGTGCCAGCACTTCGGCTAGCGGGAGTGAGGAGCAGTACTTC.

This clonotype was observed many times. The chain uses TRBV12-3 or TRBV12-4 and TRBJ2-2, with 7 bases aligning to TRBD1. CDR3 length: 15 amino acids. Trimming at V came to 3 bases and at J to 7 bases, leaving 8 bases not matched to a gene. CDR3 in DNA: TGTGCCAGCAGTTTCTCGGCAGGGGGAAGCGGGGAGCTGTTTTTT. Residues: CASSFSAGGSGELFF.

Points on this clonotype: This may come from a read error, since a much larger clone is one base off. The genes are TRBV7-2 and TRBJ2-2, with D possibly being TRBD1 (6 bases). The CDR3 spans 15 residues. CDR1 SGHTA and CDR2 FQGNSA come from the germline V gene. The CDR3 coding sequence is TGTGCCAGCAACTTAATGGGACAGAACACCGGGGAGCTGTTTTTT. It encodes CASNLMGQNTGELFF.

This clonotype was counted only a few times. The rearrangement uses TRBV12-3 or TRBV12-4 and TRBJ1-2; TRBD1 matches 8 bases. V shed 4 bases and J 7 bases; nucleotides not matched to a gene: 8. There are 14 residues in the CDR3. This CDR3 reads CASSSRGTGGGYTF. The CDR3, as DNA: TGTGCCAGCAGTTCAAGGGGTACAGGGGGTGGCTACACCTTC.

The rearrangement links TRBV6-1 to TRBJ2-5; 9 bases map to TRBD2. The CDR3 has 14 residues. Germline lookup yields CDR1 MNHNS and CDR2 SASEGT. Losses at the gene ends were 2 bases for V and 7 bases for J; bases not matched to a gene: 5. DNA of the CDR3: TGTGCCAGCAGTGAAAGCGGGGGGCTCTCGACCCAGTACTTC. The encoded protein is CASSESGGLSTQYF.

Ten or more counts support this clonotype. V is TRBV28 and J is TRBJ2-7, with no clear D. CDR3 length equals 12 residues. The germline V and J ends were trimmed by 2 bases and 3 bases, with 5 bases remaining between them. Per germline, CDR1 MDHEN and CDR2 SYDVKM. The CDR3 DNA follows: TGTGCCAGCAGTTTAAACTTCTACGAGCAGTACTTC. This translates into CASSLNFYEQYF.